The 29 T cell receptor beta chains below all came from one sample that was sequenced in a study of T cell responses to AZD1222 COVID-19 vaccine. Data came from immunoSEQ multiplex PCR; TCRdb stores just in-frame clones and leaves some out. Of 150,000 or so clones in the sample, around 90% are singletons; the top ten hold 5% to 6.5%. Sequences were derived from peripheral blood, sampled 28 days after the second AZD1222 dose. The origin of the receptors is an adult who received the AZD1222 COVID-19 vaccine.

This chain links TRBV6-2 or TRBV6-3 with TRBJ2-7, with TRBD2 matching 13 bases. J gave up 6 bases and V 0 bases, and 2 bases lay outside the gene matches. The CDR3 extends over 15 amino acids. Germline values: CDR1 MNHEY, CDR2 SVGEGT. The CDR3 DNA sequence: TGTGCCAGCAGTTACTCTTGGACTAGCGGGAGCGAGCAGTACTTC. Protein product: CASSYSWTSGSEQYF.

The CDR3 here is CASSQDQGLAGAHSYNEQFF. For the CDR3, the DNA is TGTGCCAGCTCACAAGACCAGGGACTAGCGGGTGCTCACTCCTACAATGAGCAGTTCTTC. V usage is TRBV18 and J usage is TRBJ2-1, with 12 bases lining up with TRBD2. This CDR3 comprises 20 residues. The junction had 13 bases not matched to a gene; V was cut back by 4 bases and J by 0 bases. CDR1 and CDR2 from the germline V gene are KGHSH and LQKENI.

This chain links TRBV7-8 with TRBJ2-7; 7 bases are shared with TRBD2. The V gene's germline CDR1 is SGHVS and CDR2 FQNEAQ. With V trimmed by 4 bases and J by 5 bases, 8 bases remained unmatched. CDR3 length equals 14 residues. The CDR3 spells CASSSRLASHEQYF. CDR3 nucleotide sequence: TGTGCCAGCAGCTCGAGACTAGCTTCCCACGAGCAGTACTTC. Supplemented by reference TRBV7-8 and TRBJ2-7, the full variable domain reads GAGVSQSPRYKVAKRGQDVALRCDPISGHVSLFWYQQALGQGPEFLTYFQNEAQLDKSGLPSDRFFAERPEGSVSTLKIQRTQQEDSAVYLCASSSRLASHEQYFGPGTRLTVT.

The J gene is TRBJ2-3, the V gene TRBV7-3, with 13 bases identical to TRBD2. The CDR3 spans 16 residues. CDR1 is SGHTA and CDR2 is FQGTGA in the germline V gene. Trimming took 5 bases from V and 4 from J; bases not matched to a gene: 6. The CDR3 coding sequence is TGTGCCAGCAGCCCCCGGACTAGCGGGAGATCAGATACGCAGTATTTT. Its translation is CASSPRTSGRSDTQYF.

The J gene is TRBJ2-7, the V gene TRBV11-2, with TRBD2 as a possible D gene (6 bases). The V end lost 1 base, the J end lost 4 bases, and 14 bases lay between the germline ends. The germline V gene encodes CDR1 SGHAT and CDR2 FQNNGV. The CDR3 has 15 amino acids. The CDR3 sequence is CASSLVLGREYEQYF. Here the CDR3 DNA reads TGTGCCAGCAGCTTAGTTCTTGGGCGGGAATACGAGCAGTACTTC.

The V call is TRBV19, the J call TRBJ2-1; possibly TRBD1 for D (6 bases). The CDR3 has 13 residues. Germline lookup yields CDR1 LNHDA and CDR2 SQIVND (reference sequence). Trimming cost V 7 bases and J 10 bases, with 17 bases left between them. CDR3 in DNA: TGTGCCAGTAAGAAGGCAGGGGATCCCGAGCAGTTCTTC. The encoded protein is CASKKAGDPEQFF.

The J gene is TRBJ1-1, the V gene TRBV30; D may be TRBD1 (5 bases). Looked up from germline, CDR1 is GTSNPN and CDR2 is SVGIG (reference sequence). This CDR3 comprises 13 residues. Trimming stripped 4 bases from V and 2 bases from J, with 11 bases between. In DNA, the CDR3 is TGTGCCTGGAACAGGAGGAGTAACACTGAAGCTTTCTTT. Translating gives CAWNRRSNTEAFF.

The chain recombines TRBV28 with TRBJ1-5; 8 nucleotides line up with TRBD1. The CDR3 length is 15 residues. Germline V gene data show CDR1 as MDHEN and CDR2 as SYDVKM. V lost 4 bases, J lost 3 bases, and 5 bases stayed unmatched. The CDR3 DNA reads TGTGCCAGCAGTTCGCCGCAGGGGGCCAATCAGCCCCAGCATTTT. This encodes CASSSPQGANQPQHF.

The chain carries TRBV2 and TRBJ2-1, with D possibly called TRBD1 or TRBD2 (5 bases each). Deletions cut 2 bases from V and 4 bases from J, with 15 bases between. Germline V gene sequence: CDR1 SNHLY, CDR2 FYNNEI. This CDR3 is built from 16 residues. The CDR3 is CASSEIQGPSYNEQFF. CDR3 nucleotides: TGTGCCAGCAGTGAAATTCAGGGACCTTCATACAATGAGCAGTTCTTC.

CDR3 loop: CASTGGGYNEQYF. CDR3 in DNA: TGCGCCAGCACCGGGGGAGGGTATAACGAGCAGTACTTC. The V and J genes are TRBV23-1 and TRBJ2-7, with TRBD2 matching 7 bases. TRBV23-1 counts as an open reading frame of uncertain function. The trim removed 7 bases at V and 5 bases at J, leaving 8 bases unmatched. The CDR3 spans 13 residues.

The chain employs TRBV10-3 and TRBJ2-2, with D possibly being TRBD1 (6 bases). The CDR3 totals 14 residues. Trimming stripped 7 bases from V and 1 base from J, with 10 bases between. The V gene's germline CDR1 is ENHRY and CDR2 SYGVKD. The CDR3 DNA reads TGTGCCATCACAGGGGAAGGGAACACCGGGGAGCTGTTTTTT. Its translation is CAITGEGNTGELFF.

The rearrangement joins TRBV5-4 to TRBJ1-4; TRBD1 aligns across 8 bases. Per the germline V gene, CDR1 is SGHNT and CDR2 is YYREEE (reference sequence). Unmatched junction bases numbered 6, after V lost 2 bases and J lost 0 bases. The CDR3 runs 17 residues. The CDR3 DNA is TGTGCCAGCAGCTTACGGACAGGGACCACAACTAATGAAAAACTGTTTTTT. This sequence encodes CASSLRTGTTTNEKLFF.

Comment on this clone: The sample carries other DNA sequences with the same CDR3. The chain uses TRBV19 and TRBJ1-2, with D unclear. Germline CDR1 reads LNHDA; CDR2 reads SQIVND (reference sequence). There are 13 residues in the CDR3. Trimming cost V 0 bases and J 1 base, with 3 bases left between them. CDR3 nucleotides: TGTGCCAGTAGTATAGACAGTAACTATGGCTACACCTTC. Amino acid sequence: CASSIDSNYGYTF.

In DNA form, the CDR3 reads TGTGCCAGCAGCGTAGTTACCCCCGGCGGAACTTCTGGAAACACCATATATTTT. Translated: CASSVVTPGGTSGNTIYF. The rearrangement links TRBV9 to TRBJ1-3; D gene uncertain. The V and J ends lost 0 bases and 1 base respectively, with 17 bases between them. The V gene's germline CDR1 is SGDLS and CDR2 YYNGEE. This CDR3 contains 18 residues.

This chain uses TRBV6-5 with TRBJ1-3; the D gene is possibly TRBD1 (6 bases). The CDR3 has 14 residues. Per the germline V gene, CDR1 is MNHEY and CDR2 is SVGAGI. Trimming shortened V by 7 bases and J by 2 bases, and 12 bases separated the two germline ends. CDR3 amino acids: CASTGAGAGNTIYF. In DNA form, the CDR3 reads TGTGCCAGCACCGGGGCAGGGGCTGGAAACACCATATATTTT.

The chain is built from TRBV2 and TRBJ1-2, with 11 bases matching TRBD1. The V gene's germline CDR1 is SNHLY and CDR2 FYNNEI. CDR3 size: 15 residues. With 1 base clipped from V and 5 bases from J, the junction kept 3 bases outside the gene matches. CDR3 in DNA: TGTGCCAGCAGTGAAGGGACAGGGGGCTGGTATGGCTACACCTTC. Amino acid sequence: CASSEGTGGWYGYTF.

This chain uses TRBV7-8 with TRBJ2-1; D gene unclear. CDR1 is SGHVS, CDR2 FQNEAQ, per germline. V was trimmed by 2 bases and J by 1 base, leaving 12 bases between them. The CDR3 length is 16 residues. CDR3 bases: TGTGCCAGCAGCTTAAGCCGACTTCAATCCTACAATGAGCAGTTCTTC. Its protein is CASSLSRLQSYNEQFF. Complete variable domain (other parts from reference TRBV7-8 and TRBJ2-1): GAGVSQSPRYKVAKRGQDVALRCDPISGHVSLFWYQQALGQGPEFLTYFQNEAQLDKSGLPSDRFFAERPEGSVSTLKIQRTQQEDSAVYLCASSLSRLQSYNEQFFGPGTRLTVL.

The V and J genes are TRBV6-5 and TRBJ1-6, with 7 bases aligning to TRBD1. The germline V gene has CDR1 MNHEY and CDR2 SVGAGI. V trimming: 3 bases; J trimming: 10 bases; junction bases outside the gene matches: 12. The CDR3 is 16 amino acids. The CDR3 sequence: CASSYYPRQGGSPLHF. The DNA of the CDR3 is TGTGCCAGCAGTTATTACCCCCGACAGGGTGGCTCACCCCTCCACTTT.

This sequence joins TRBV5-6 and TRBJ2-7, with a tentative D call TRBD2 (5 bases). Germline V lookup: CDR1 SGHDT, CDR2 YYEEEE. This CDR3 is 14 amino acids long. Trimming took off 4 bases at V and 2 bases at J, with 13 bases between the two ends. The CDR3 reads CASSRGFSAYEQYF. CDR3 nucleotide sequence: TGTGCCAGCAGCCGGGGATTTAGTGCCTACGAGCAGTACTTC. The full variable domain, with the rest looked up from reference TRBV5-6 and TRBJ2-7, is DAGVTQSPTHLIKTRGQQVTLRCSPKSGHDTVSWYQQALGQGPQFIFQYYEEEERQRGNFPDRFSGHQFPNYSSELNVNALLLGDSALYLCASSRGFSAYEQYFGPGTRLTVT.

CDR3 in DNA: TGTGCCATATCCCTAGAGGCCTCTAACTATGGCTACACCTTC. Amino acids: CAISLEASNYGYTF. The chain uses TRBV10-3 and TRBJ1-2, with D unresolved. Germline V gene data show CDR1 as ENHRY and CDR2 as SYGVKD. The CDR3 contains 14 residues. Between the trimmed V and J ends, which lost 9 bases and 0 bases, there was a span of 14 bases.

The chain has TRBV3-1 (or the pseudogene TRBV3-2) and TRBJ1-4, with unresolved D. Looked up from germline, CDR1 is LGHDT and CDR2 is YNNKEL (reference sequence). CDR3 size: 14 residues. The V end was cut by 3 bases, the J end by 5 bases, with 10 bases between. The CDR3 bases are TGTGCCAGCAGCCAGCAGTCCCCAAATGAAAAACTGTTTTTT. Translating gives CASSQQSPNEKLFF.

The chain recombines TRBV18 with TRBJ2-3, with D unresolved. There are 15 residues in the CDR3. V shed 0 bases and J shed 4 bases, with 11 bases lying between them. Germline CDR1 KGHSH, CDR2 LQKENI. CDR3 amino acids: CASSPPAPIADTQYF. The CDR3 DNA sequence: TGTGCCAGCTCACCACCGGCGCCGATCGCAGATACGCAGTATTTT.

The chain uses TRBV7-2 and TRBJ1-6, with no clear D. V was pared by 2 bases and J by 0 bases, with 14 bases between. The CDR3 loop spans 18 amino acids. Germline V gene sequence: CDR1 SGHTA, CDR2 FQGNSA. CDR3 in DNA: TGTGCCAGCAGCTTAAGGGCCTGGCAAAGCTCCTATAATTCACCCCTCCACTTT. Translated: CASSLRAWQSSYNSPLHF.

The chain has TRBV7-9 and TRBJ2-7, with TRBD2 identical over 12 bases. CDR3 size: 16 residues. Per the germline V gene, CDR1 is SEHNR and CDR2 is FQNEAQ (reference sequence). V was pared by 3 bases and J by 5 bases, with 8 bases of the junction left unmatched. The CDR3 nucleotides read TGTGCCAGCAGCTTGGGCCGGACTAGCGGGACCCACGAGCAGTACTTC. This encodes CASSLGRTSGTHEQYF.

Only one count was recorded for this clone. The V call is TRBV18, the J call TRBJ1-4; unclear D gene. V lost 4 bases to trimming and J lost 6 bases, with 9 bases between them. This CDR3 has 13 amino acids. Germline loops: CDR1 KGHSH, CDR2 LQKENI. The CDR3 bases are TGTGCCAGCTCACGGGGTCAGGATGAAAAACTGTTTTTT. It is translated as CASSRGQDEKLFF.

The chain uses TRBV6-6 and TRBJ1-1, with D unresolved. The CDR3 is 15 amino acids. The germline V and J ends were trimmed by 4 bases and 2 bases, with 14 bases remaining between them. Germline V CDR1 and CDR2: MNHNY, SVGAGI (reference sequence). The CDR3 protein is CASSFKDGINTEAFF. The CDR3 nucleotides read TGTGCCAGCAGTTTCAAAGACGGGATAAACACTGAAGCTTTCTTT.

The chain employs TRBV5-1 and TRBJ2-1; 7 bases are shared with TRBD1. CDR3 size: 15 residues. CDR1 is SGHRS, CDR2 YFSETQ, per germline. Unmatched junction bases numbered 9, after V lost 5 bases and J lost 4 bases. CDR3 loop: CASRYGTESYNEQFF. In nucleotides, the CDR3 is TGCGCCAGCAGGTACGGGACAGAATCGTACAATGAGCAGTTCTTC. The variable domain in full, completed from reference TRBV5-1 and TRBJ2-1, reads KAGVTQTPRYLIKTRGQQVTLSCSPISGHRSVSWYQQTPGQGLQFLFEYFSETQRNKGNFPGRFSGRQFSNSRSEMNVSTLELGDSALYLCASRYGTESYNEQFFGPGTRLTVL.

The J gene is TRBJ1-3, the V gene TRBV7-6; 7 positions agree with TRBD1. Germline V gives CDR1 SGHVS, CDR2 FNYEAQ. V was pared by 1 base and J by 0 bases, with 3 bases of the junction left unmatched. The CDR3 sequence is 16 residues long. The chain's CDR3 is CASSLGQGLSGNTIYF. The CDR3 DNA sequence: TGTGCCAGCAGCTTAGGACAGGGACTCTCTGGAAACACCATATATTTT.

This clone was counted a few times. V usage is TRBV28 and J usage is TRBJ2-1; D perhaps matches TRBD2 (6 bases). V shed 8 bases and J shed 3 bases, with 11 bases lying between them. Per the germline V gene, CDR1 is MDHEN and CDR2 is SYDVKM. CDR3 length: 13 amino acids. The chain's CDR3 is CASWRDHYNEQFF. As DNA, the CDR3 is TGTGCCAGCTGGCGGGACCACTACAATGAGCAGTTCTTC.